This T cell receptor beta chain emerged from a study of blood T cell repertoires in COVID-19. Generated by immunoSEQ multiplex PCR, the TCRdb table keeps only in-frame clones and is missing some. In the table there are 380,000 or so clones, roughly 90% of which are singletons. Patients in Seattle were enrolled during active infection, then followed longitudinally. The V end was cut by 4 bases, the J end by 5 bases, with 8 bases between. Per the germline V gene, CDR1 is KGHSH and CDR2 is LQKENI. The CDR3 covers 13 residues. Material for sequencing was peripheral blood. The source is a woman aged 60 to 75 with COVID-19, enrolled during active disease. The J gene is TRBJ1-4, the V gene TRBV18; D not resolved. The CDR3 protein is CASSLRVNEKLFF. The CDR3 coding sequence is TGTGCCAGCTCACTGAGGGTGAATGAAAAACTGTTTTTT.